This TCR beta chain was recovered during a study of blood T cell repertoires in COVID-19. Whole-study context: Donors in the United States, Italy and Spain gave samples during acute or convalescent COVID-19.

Authors' methods: Scientists estimated how many nucleated cells there were by amplifying reference gene primers. The protocol was immunoSEQ multiplex PCR, while the TCRdb copy is restricted to in-frame clones and leaves out a portion. Clonal size and the V and J genes are those of that table, whereas D and trimming came from the DNA. The table lists 390,000 or so clones, 70% to 90% of them singletons. In Seattle, patients joined the study during active infection and were tracked longitudinally. V lost 5 bases and J lost 5; bases outside the gene matches: 10. This CDR3 has 15 residues. Sequencing was carried out using peripheral blood. This clonotype was sampled from a woman in her twenties or thirties with COVID-19, enrolled during active disease. The rearrangement links TRBV23-1 to TRBJ1-1, with 8 bases identical to TRBD1. TRBV23-1 is recorded as an ORF, its role being uncertain. The CDR3 DNA sequence: TGCGCCAGCAGTTCTGACAGGGGTAGTTGGACTGAAGCTTTCTTT. It encodes CASSSDRGSWTEAFF.